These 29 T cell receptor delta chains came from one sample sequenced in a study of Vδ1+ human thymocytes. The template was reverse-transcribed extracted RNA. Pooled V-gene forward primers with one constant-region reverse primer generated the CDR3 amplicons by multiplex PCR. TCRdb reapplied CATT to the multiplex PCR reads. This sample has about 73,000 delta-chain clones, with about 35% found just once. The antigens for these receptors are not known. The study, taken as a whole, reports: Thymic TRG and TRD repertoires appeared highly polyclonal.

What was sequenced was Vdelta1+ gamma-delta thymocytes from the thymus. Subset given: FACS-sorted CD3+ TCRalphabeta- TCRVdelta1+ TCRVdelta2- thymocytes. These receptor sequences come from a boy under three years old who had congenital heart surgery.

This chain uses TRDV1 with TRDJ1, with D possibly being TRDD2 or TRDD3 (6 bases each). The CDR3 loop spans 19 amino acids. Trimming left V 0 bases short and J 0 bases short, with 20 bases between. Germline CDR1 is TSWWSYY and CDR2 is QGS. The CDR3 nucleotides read TGTGCTCTTGGGGAACTCGGCCTTCCCTGGGGACCGTACACCGATAAACTCATCTTT. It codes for CALGELGLPWGPYTDKLIF.

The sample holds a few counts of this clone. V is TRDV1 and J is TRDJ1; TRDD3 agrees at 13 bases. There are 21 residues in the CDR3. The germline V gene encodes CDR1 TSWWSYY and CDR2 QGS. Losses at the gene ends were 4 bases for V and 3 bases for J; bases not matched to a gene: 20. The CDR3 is CALGGYSKFTGGYVRPDKLIF. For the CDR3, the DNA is TGTGCTCTTGGGGGGTATTCCAAGTTTACTGGGGGATACGTCCGTCCCGATAAACTCATCTTT.

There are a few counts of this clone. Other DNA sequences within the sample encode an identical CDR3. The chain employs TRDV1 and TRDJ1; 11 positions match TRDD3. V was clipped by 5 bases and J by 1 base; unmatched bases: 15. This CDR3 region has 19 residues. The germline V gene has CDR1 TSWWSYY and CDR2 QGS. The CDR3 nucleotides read TGTGCTCTTGGGAATCCTACGAATGGGGGATACGGGGGCACCGATAAACTCATCTTT. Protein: CALGNPTNGGYGGTDKLIF.

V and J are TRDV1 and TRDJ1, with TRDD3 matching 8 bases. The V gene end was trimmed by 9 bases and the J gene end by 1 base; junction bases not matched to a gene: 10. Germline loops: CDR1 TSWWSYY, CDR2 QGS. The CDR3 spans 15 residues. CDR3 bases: TGTGCTCTCACCAACTGGGGGGCCGGCACCGATAAACTCATCTTT. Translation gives CALTNWGAGTDKLIF.

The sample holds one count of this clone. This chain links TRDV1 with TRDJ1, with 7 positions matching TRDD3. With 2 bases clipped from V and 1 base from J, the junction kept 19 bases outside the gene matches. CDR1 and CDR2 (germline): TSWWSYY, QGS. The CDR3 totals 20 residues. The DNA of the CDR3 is TGTGCTCTTGGGGAATGGGAAGTGGATACGCCTTGCCCGTGCACCGATAAACTCATCTTT. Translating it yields CALGEWEVDTPCPCTDKLIF.

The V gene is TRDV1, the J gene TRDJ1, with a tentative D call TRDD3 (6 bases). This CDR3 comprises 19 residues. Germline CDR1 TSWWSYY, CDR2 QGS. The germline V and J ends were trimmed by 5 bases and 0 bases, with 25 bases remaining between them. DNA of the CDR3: TGTGCTCTTGGGAGAGTGCCTTCTCTGGGGACCCGCTACACCGATAAACTCATCTTT. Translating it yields CALGRVPSLGTRYTDKLIF.

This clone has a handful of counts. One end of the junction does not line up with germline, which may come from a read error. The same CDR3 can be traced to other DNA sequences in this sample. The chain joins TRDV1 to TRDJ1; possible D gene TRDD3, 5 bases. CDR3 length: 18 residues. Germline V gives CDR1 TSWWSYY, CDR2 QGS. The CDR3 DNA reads TGTGCCCTTGGGGAACTAAAGGAAGAGTGGGGCGACACCGATAAACTCATCTTT. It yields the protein CALGELKEEWGDTDKLIF.

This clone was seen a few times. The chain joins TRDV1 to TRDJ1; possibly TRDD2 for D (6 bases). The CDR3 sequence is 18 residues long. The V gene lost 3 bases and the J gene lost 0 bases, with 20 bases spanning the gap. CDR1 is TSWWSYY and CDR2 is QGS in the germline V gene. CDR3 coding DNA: TGTGCTCTTGGGGACACCTTCCGGCAATGCTGGTACACCGATAAACTCATCTTT. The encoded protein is CALGDTFRQCWYTDKLIF.

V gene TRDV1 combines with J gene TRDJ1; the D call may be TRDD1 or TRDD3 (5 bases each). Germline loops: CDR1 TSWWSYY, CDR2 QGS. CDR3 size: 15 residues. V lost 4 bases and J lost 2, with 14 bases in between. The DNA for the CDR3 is TGTGCTCTTGGGGGAAATCGGGGACCTACCGATAAACTCATCTTT. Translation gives CALGGNRGPTDKLIF.

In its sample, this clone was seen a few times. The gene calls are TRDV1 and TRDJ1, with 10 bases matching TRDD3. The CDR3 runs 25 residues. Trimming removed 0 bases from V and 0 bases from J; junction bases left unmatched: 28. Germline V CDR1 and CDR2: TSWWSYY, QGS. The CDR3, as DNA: TGTGCTCTTGGGGAACTTTCCCTTCCTAGTCTCCCACGGGGGGATACGCCCAGATACACCGATAAACTCATCTTT. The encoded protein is CALGELSLPSLPRGDTPRYTDKLIF.

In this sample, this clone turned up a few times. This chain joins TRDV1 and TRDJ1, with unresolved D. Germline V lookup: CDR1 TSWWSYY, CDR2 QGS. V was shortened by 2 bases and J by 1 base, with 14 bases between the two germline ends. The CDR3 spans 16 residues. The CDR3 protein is CALGEALRLFTDKLIF. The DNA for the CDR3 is TGTGCTCTTGGGGAAGCCTTGCGGTTATTCACCGATAAACTCATCTTT.

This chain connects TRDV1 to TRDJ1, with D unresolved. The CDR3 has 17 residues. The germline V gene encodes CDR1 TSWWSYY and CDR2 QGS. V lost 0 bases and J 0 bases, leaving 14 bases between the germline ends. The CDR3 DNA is TGTGCTCTTGGGGAACTTCCGTTGGGACCGTACACCGATAAACTCATCTTT. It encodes CALGELPLGPYTDKLIF.

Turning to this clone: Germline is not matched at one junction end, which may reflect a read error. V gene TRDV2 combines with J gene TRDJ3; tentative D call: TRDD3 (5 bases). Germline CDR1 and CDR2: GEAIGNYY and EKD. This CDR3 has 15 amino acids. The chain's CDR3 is CATANTVWDTRRMFF. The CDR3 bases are TGTGCCACCGCGAATACGGTCTGGGACACACGACGGATGTTTTTC.

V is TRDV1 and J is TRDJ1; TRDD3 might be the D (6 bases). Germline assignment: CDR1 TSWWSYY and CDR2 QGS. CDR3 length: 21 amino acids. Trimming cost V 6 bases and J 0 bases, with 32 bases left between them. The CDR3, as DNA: TGTGCTCTTGGCCCCCCCCATCGGGGACACTACTTGGGGGTTAACACCGATAAACTCATCTTT. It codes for CALGPPHRGHYLGVNTDKLIF.

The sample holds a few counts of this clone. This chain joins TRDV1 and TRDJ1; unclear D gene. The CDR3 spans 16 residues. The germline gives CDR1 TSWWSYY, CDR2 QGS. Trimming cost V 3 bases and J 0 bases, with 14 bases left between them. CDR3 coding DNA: TGTGCTCTTGGGGACCAGCGTAGGGCCTACACCGATAAACTCATCTTT. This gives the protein CALGDQRRAYTDKLIF.

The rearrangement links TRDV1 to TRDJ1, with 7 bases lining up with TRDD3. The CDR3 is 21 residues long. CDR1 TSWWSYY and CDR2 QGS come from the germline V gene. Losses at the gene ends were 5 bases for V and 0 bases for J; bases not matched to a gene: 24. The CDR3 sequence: CALGSIFGPTGAILYTDKLIF. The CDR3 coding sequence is TGTGCTCTTGGGTCAATTTTCGGACCCACTGGGGCTATTCTCTACACCGATAAACTCATCTTT.

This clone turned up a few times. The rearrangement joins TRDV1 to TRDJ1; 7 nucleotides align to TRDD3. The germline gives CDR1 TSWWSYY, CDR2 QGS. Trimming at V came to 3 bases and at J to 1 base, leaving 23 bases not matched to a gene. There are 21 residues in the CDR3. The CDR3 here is CALGDLAFGTGVTSLTDKLIF. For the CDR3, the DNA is TGTGCTCTTGGGGACCTGGCCTTCGGGACTGGGGTCACAAGCCTCACCGATAAACTCATCTTT.

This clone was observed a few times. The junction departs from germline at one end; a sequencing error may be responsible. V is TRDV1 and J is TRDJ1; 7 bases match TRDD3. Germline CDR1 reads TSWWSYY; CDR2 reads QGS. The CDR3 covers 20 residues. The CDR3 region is CALGARGGPLGLGPVDKLIF. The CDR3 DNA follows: TGTGCTCTTGGGGCACGGGGGGGCCCTCTTGGACTGGGGCCGGTCGATAAGCTCATCTTT.

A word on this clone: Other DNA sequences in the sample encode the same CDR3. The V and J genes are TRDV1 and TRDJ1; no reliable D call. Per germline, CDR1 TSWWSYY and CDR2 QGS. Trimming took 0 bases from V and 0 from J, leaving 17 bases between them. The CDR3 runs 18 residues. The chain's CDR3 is CALGELRGFKLYTDKLIF. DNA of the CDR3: TGTGCTCTTGGGGAACTCAGGGGTTTCAAACTCTACACCGATAAACTCATCTTT.

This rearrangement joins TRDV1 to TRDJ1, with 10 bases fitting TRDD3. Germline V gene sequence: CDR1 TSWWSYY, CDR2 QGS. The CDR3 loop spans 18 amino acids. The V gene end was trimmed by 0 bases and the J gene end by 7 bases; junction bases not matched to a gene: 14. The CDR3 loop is CALGELVALGGIRGKLIF. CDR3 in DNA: TGTGCTCTTGGGGAACTGGTGGCCTTGGGGGGGATACGCGGTAAACTCATCTTT.

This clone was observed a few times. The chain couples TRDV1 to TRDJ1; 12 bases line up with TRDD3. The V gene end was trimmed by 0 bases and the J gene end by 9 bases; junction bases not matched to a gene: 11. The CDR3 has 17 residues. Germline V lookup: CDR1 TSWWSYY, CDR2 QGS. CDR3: CALGELSAPTGGYQLIF. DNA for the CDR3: TGTGCTCTTGGGGAACTATCGGCCCCAACTGGGGGATACCAACTCATCTTT.

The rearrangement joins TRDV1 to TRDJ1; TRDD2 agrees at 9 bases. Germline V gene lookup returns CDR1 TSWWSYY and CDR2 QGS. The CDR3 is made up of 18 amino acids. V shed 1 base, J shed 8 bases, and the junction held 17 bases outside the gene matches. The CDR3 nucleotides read TGTGCTCTTGGGGAACGACCTTCCTACGCGTACTGGTGGCTCAAACTCATCTTT. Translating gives CALGERPSYAYWWLKLIF.

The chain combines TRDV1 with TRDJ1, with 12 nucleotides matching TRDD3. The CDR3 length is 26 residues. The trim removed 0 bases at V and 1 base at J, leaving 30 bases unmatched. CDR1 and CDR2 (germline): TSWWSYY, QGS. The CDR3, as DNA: TGTGCTCTTGGGGAACTAAGGAGGGGATTGGGATCCGACGTTACTGGGGGATACTTCAGCACCGATAAACTCATCTTT. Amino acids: CALGELRRGLGSDVTGGYFSTDKLIF.

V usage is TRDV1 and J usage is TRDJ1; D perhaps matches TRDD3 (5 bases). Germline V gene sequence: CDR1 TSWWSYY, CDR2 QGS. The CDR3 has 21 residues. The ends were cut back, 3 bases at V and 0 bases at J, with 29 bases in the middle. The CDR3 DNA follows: TGTGCTCTTGGGGACCCCCATCACTGCGAGATGGGGCACGGGAACACCGATAAACTCATCTTT. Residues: CALGDPHHCEMGHGNTDKLIF.

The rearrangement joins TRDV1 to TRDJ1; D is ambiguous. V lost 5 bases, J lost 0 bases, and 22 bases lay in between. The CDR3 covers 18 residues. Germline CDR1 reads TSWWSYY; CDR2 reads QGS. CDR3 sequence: CALGSNTLMYYDTDKLIF. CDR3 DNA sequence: TGTGCTCTTGGGAGTAACACCCTCATGTACTATGACACCGATAAACTCATCTTT.

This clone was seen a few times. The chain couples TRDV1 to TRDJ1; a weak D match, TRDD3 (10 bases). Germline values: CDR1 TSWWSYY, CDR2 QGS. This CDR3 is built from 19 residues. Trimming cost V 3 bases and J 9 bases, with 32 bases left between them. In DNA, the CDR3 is TGTGCTCTTGGGGACCCTTCCTACCATACCTATCCTGGGGGATATGAACTCATCTTT. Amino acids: CALGDPSYHTYPGGYELIF.

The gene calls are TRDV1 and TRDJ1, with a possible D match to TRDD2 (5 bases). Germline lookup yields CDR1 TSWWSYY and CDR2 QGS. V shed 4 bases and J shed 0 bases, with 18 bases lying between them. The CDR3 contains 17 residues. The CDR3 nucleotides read TGTGCTCTTGGGGGCTTCCGAGCCTTTGCGTACACCGATAAACTCATCTTT. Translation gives CALGGFRAFAYTDKLIF.

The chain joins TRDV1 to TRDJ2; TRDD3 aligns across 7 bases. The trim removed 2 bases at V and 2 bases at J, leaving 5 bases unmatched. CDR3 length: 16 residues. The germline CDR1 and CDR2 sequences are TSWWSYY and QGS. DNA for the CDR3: TGTGCTCTTGGGGAAACTTCTGGGGGGTTGACAGCACAACTCTTCTTT. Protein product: CALGETSGGLTAQLFF.

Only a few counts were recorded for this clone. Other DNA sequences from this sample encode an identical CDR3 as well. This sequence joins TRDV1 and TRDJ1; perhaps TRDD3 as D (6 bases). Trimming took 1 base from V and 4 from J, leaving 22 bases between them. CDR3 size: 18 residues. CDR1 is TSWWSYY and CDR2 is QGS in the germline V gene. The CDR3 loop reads CALGERCRVLGPLDKLIF. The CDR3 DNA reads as TGTGCTCTTGGGGAACGGTGTCGGGTACTGGGACCCCTCGATAAACTCATCTTT.